Below, 24 T cell receptor beta chains from the same sample are listed, as sequenced in a study of blood T cells in healthy people across ages. Primers used in a second PCR of roughly 7 to 12 cycles were a sample-barcoded 5' primer and a J-beta primer mix. One entry per CDR3 protein, called by TCRdb with MiXCR from the 5' RACE reads. The sample consists of hundreds of thousands of distinct CDR3 sequences, around 43% of them appearing once. Material for sequencing was blood. Receptor source: a man aged 60 to 69 in good health.

This clonotype was seen once. V usage is TRBV7-9 and J usage is TRBJ2-7; 7 bases map to TRBD2. The last part of the DNA fits TRBJ2-5 better; the J call may be wrong. The CDR3 has 15 residues. Germline CDR1 and CDR2: SEHNR and FQNEAQ (reference sequence). The DNA for the CDR3 is TGTGCCAGCAGCTCCTCGGGGGGAGGCTTGGAGACCCAGTACTTC. It translates to CASSSSGGGLETQYF.

The rearrangement joins TRBV30 to TRBJ2-5, with 7 bases lining up with TRBD2. The CDR3 sequence is 13 residues long. J gave up 8 bases and V 3 bases, and 9 bases lay outside the gene matches. The germline V gene has CDR1 GTSNPN and CDR2 SVGIG (reference sequence). CDR3 amino acids: CAWSSSGIVTQYF. The CDR3 DNA follows: TGTGCCTGGAGCTCTAGCGGTATCGTCACCCAGTACTTC.

J is TRBJ1-2 and V is TRBV6-5; 7 nucleotides agree with TRBD1. After removal of 2 bases from V and 0 bases from J, the junction contained 6 bases not matched to a gene. The germline V gene has CDR1 MNHEY and CDR2 SVGAGI. The CDR3 runs 16 residues. This CDR3 reads CASSYTGTVTNYGYTF. The CDR3 nucleotides read TGTGCCAGCAGTTACACCGGGACAGTTACTAACTATGGCTACACCTTC.

The table lists this clonotype with a few counts. The chain joins TRBV14 to TRBJ1-2, with a possible D match to TRBD1 (5 bases). The CDR3 is 14 residues long. Trimming removed 1 base from V and 5 bases from J, with 11 bases in between. Germline assignment: CDR1 SGHDN and CDR2 FVKESK. The CDR3 spells CASSQAVKGYGYTF. For the CDR3, the DNA is TGTGCCAGCAGCCAAGCAGTTAAGGGGTATGGCTACACCTTC.

The gene calls are TRBV29-1 and TRBJ2-3; possible D gene TRBD1, 6 bases. Germline V CDR1 and CDR2: SQVTM, ANQGSEA. The V end lost 4 bases, the J end lost 6 bases, and 8 bases lay between the germline ends. The CDR3 length is 11 residues. The CDR3: CSVVQGDTQYF. In DNA, the CDR3 is TGCAGCGTTGTCCAGGGGGATACGCAGTATTTT.

This clonotype was observed many times. The rearrangement joins TRBV10-2 to TRBJ2-6, with D unresolved. V was shortened by 2 bases and J by 0 bases, with 8 bases between the two germline ends. Per germline, CDR1 WSHSY and CDR2 SAAADI. The CDR3 sequence is 16 residues long. Here the CDR3 reads CASSERRSSGANVLTF. The CDR3 DNA reads as TGCGCCAGCAGTGAGAGACGTAGCTCTGGGGCCAACGTCCTGACTTTC.

The CDR3 bases are TGCGCCAGCAGCTTGGCCCAGCCCACAGATACGCAGTATTTT. Protein sequence: CASSLAQPTDTQYF. The rearrangement joins TRBV5-1 to TRBJ2-3; D is unresolved. The CDR3 is 14 residues long. V dropped 0 bases and J dropped 2 bases, with 7 bases sitting between them. CDR1 is SGHRS and CDR2 is YFSETQ in the germline V gene.

This clonotype was seen a few times. The chain links TRBV20-1 to TRBJ2-3; 14 bases are shared with TRBD2. Germline lookup yields CDR1 DFQATT and CDR2 SNEGSKA (reference sequence). This CDR3 region has 15 residues. J gave up 2 bases and V 4 bases, and 2 bases lay outside the gene matches. The CDR3 spells CSAMGLAGATDTQYF. The CDR3 DNA sequence: TGCAGTGCTATGGGACTAGCGGGGGCCACAGATACGCAGTATTTT.

The chain combines TRBV13 with TRBJ1-2; possibly TRBD1 for D (6 bases). This CDR3 is built from 16 residues. The V gene lost 4 bases and the J gene lost 3 bases, with 18 bases spanning the gap. Germline CDR1 reads PRHDT; CDR2 reads FYEKMQ (reference sequence). CDR3 protein: CASSSLGTSSYYGYTF. The CDR3 bases are TGTGCCAGCAGCTCCTTGGGGACATCTTCCTACTATGGCTACACCTTC.

In its sample, this clonotype was seen a few times. J is TRBJ2-3 and V is TRBV18; no reliable D call. Trimming cost V 0 bases and J 3 bases, with 13 bases left between them. Germline V gives CDR1 KGHSH, CDR2 LQKENI. The CDR3 runs to 16 residues. In DNA, the CDR3 is TGTGCCAGCTCACCACCGCTCTACGGGTATACAGATACGCAGTATTTT. Translated: CASSPPLYGYTDTQYF.

The V gene is TRBV6-5, the J gene TRBJ1-5; D may be TRBD1 (5 bases). The V gene lost 10 bases and the J gene lost 5 bases, with 18 bases spanning the gap. This CDR3 contains 14 residues. Germline V lookup: CDR1 MNHEY, CDR2 SVGAGI. The chain's CDR3 is CATRREGNYQPQHF. CDR3 nucleotides: TGTGCCACCCGGAGGGAGGGGAATTATCAGCCCCAGCATTTT.

The chain combines TRBV7-2 with TRBJ2-3; 10 bases align to TRBD1. Trimming at V came to 5 bases and at J to 9 bases, leaving 11 bases not matched to a gene. Germline V gene data show CDR1 as SGHTA and CDR2 as FQGNSA. The CDR3 has 15 residues. CDR3 in amino acids: CASSRDRGPWGTQYF. The CDR3 nucleotides read TGTGCCAGCAGCCGCGACAGGGGGCCTTGGGGGACGCAGTATTTT.

The chain is built from TRBV29-1 and TRBJ2-2; no clear D. V lost 0 bases to trimming and J lost 1 base, with 9 bases between them. The germline V gene has CDR1 SQVTM and CDR2 ANQGSEA. The length of the CDR3 is 15 residues. In DNA form, the CDR3 reads TGCAGCGTTGAAGATTTGACACTGAACACCGGGGAGCTGTTTTTT. It yields the protein CSVEDLTLNTGELFF.

This clonotype appeared a few times. The chain carries TRBV7-2 and TRBJ2-7; the match to TRBD1 covers 8 bases. This CDR3 contains 15 residues. The germline V gene encodes CDR1 SGHTA and CDR2 FQGNSA. Losses at the gene ends were 5 bases for V and 4 bases for J; bases not matched to a gene: 10. Written as DNA, the CDR3 is TGTGCCAGCAGCCTAAACAGGGGGTCCTATTACGAGCAGTACTTC. Translating it yields CASSLNRGSYYEQYF.

The V call is TRBV4-1, the J call TRBJ1-3; no reliable D call. V shed 3 bases and J shed 2 bases, with 14 bases lying between them. This CDR3 is 16 amino acids long. Looked up from germline, CDR1 is MGHRA and CDR2 is YSYEKL. The CDR3 sequence is CASSHTGKEPGNTIYF. The CDR3 DNA follows: TGCGCCAGCAGCCACACCGGGAAGGAGCCTGGAAACACCATATATTTT.

Worth noting for this clonotype: At one boundary the junction diverges from the germline segment, which might be a read error. This chain links TRBV12-3 or TRBV12-4 with TRBJ2-5, with 7 bases identical to TRBD1. This CDR3 is 13 amino acids long. CDR3 in amino acids: CAGSRDSQETQYF. CDR3 in DNA: TGTGCCGGCAGCCGGGACAGTCAAGAGACCCAGTACTTC.

The V call is TRBV25-1, the J call TRBJ1-4; D call uncertain. The V end was cut by 5 bases, the J end by 5 bases, with 6 bases between. The CDR3 consists of 12 residues. Germline CDR1 reads MGHDK; CDR2 reads SYGVNS. CDR3 coding DNA: TGTGCCAGCAGTCGGAGGAATGAAAAACTGTTTTTT. Amino acids: CASSRRNEKLFF.

This clonotype was observed a few times. The J gene is TRBJ1-2, the V gene TRBV11-2; D uncertain. The CDR3 extends over 15 amino acids. V was pared by 6 bases and J by 8 bases, with 22 bases between. Germline V gene sequence: CDR1 SGHAT, CDR2 FQNNGV. CDR3 residues: CASRPSGVVRAGYTF. CDR3 coding DNA: TGTGCCAGCAGGCCGAGCGGGGTTGTCCGGGCGGGCTACACCTTC.

The genes are TRBV5-1 and TRBJ2-3; 7 positions match TRBD1. The ends lost 3 bases at V and 2 bases at J; junction bases unmatched: 3. From germline, CDR1 is SGHRS and CDR2 YFSETQ. The CDR3 runs to 14 residues. The CDR3 DNA sequence: TGCGCCAGCAGCTACGGGACAGTCACAGATACGCAGTATTTT. The encoded protein is CASSYGTVTDTQYF.

This clonotype was counted only a few times. The chain combines TRBV29-1 with TRBJ2-1; D is undetermined. V lost 3 bases, J lost 5 bases, and 11 bases lay in between. The CDR3 length is 13 residues. Germline values: CDR1 SQVTM, CDR2 ANQGSEA. CDR3 DNA sequence: TGCAGCGTTGATTTATCCCTGGACAATGAGCAGTTCTTC. This translates into CSVDLSLDNEQFF.

The rearrangement uses TRBV11-3 and TRBJ1-1, with 8 bases identical to TRBD1. Trimming took 2 bases from V and 0 from J; bases not matched to a gene: 8. CDR1 and CDR2 from the germline V gene are SGHNT and YENEEA. This CDR3 is built from 17 residues. The CDR3: CASSLFGQGALNTEAFF. As DNA, the CDR3 is TGTGCCAGCAGCTTATTCGGTCAGGGGGCGCTGAACACTGAAGCTTTCTTT. Supplemented by reference TRBV11-3 and TRBJ1-1, the full variable domain reads EAGVVQSPRYKIIEKKQPVAFWCNPISGHNTLYWYLQNLGQGPELLIRYENEEAVDDSQLPKDRFSAERLKGVDSTLKIQPAELGDSAVYLCASSLFGQGALNTEAFFGQGTRLTVV.

The V call is TRBV6-2 or TRBV6-3, the J call TRBJ2-3, with 9 bases aligning to TRBD1. The germline V gene has CDR1 MNHEY and CDR2 SVGEGT. V shed 6 bases and J 10 bases; nucleotides not matched to a gene: 8. The length of the CDR3 is 13 residues. Here the CDR3 DNA reads TGTGCCAGCAGAATTGGGCGACAGGGGGCGCAGTATTTT. The encoded protein is CASRIGRQGAQYF.

This clonotype appeared a few times. The genes are TRBV27 and TRBJ1-1; 7 nucleotides line up with TRBD1. The V and J ends lost 8 bases and 7 bases, in that order; junction bases with no gene match: 10. The germline V gene encodes CDR1 MNHEY and CDR2 SMNVEV (reference sequence). This CDR3 contains 13 residues. The CDR3 nucleotides are TGTGCCAGCCGCGACAGGGCGTATGGTGAAGCTTTCTTT. Amino acids: CASRDRAYGEAFF.

This rearrangement joins TRBV4-3 to TRBJ1-2; 12 nucleotides align to TRBD1. This CDR3 has 18 residues. CDR1 is LGHNA, CDR2 YSLEER, per germline. Germline trimming cut 0 bases from V and 5 bases from J; bases unmatched to any gene: 10. CDR3 loop: CASSQERGTGGALYGYTF. The CDR3 bases are TGCGCCAGCAGCCAAGAAAGGGGGACAGGGGGCGCATTGTATGGCTACACCTTC.